This T cell receptor (beta chain) was obtained from a study of T cells after yellow fever vaccination. On the study more broadly: The fractions with low cell numbers were processed using SMART-Seq v4 Ultra Low Input. Study-wide results and limits: There was a possibility that FACS-sorted repertoires contained abundant clonotypes contaminating from the bulk population. The secondary response showed a weaker magnitude and a faster peak, day 5 versus 15. Subsequent to the booster, the majority of primary-vaccination clones reappeared (96% CD4, roughly 90% CD8).

This clonotype has only a few counts. Its antigen is unknown. Using its own MiXCR run on the 5' RACE reads, TCRdb lists one record per CDR3 protein. The sample holds 310,000 or so distinct CDR3 sequences, around 3.9% seen once. There are 14 residues in the CDR3. CDR1 is LGHNA and CDR2 is YNFKEQ in the germline V gene. Trimming left V 5 bases short and J 6 bases short, with 17 bases between. The clonotype originates from a man aged 18-30 years who received the YFV17D yellow fever vaccine. The sequences come from PBMCs, collected on the day of the yellow fever booster vaccination. This chain connects TRBV4-2 to TRBJ2-7, with D possibly matching TRBD2 (5 bases). This chain's CDR3 is CASSETRAGFEQYF. The CDR3 DNA reads TGTGCCAGCAGCGAAACGCGGGCCGGGTTCGAGCAGTACTTC.